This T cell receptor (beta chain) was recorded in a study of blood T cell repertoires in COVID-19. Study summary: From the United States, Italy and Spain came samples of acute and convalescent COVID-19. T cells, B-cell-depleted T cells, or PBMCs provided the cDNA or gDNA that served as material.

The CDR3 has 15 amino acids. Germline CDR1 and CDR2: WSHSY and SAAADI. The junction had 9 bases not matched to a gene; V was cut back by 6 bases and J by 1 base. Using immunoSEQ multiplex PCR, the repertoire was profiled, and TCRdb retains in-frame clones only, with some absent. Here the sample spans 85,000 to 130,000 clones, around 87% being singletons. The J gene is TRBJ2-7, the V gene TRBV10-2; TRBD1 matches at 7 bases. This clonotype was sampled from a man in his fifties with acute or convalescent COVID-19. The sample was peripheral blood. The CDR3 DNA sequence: TGCGCCAGCAGAATGACCCGGGACAGTTCCTACGAGCAGTACTTC. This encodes CASRMTRDSSYEQYF.